The 6 T cell receptor beta chains presented below share a single source sample, sequenced in a study of graft-versus-host responses after intestinal transplantation. These receptors lack a known antigen. Measured with immunoSEQ multiplex PCR; TCRdb has only the in-frame clones, and not every one. This sample yields some 120,000 clones, of which roughly 92% are seen a single time; approximately 0.17% belongs to the top ten. The specimen comprised unstimulated CD4+ T cells sorted from spleen or lymph node cells, sampled before intestinal transplant. The receptor source for this set is a human donor who received an intestinal transplant.

This chain links TRBV5-4 with TRBJ2-7, with 7 bases that match TRBD2. The junction had 6 bases not matched to a gene; V was cut back by 4 bases and J by 2 bases. The germline V gene has CDR1 SGHNT and CDR2 YYREEE (reference sequence). CDR3 length equals 14 residues. The CDR3 sequence is CASSPGTNPYEQYF. The CDR3 DNA is TGTGCCAGCAGCCCCGGGACTAACCCCTACGAGCAGTACTTC. Drawing the rest from reference TRBV5-4 and TRBJ2-7, the complete variable domain is ETGVTQSPTHLIKTRGQQVTLRCSSQSGHNTVSWYQQALGQGPQFIFQYYREEENGRGNFPPRFSGLQFPNYSSELNVNALELDDSALYLCASSPGTNPYEQYFGPGTRLTVT.

As to this clone: The junction does not match germline at one end; this may be a read error. J is TRBJ2-7 and V is TRBV11-2; D is unclear. CDR1 SGHAT and CDR2 FQNNGV come from the germline V gene. The CDR3 is made up of 14 amino acids. The CDR3 here is CASSLLAASHEQYF. The CDR3 nucleotides are TGTGCCAGCAGCCTCCTGGCGGCCTCCCACGAGCAGTACTTC.

This sequence joins TRBV6-6 and TRBJ2-7; D possibly corresponds to TRBD2 (5 bases). Trimming pared 2 bases from V and 6 bases from J, leaving 11 bases between. CDR3 length equals 13 residues. Germline V CDR1 and CDR2: MNHNY, SVGAGI (reference sequence). CDR3 nucleotide sequence: TGTGCCAGCAGTTACCCTCCCCGGGGCGAGCAGTACTTC. It translates to CASSYPPRGEQYF.

The chain recombines TRBV4-2 with TRBJ2-5; D possibly corresponds to TRBD1 (8 bases). The germline V gene encodes CDR1 LGHNA and CDR2 YNFKEQ. The CDR3 is 15 amino acids. The V end was cut by 0 bases, the J end by 4 bases, with 12 bases between. Here the CDR3 DNA reads TGTGCCAGCAGCCAAGAACAGGGGGGGAGAGAGACCCAGTACTTC. Translating it yields CASSQEQGGRETQYF.

V usage is TRBV6-5 and J usage is TRBJ1-1; tentatively, D is TRBD1 (5 bases). Germline assignment: CDR1 MNHEY and CDR2 SVGAGI. The CDR3 is 15 amino acids. Trimming shortened V by 8 bases and J by 5 bases, and 21 bases separated the two germline ends. The CDR3 DNA sequence: TGTGCCAGCGGGGCCCACGAGGCAGGGCGAACTGAAGCTTTCTTT. It yields the protein CASGAHEAGRTEAFF.

The chain uses TRBV10-2 and TRBJ2-3; 14 bases line up with TRBD2. The CDR3 consists of 17 residues. Germline CDR1 is WSHSY and CDR2 is SAAADI. After removal of 8 bases from V and 5 bases from J, the junction contained 12 bases not matched to a gene. The CDR3 DNA sequence: TGCGCCAGCCAAACTCTTATGACTAGCGGGGGGGAAGATACGCAGTATTTT. Translation: CASQTLMTSGGEDTQYF.